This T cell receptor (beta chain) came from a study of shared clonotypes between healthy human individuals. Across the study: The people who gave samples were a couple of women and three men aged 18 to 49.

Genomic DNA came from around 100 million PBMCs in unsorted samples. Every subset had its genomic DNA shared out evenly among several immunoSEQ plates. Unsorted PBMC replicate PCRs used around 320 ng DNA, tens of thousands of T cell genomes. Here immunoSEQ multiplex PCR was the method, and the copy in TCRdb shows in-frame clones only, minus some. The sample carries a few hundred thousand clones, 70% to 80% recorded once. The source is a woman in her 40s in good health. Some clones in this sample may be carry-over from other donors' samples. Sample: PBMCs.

This CDR3 reads CASRPGGRTESYEQYF. The CDR3 coding sequence is TGCGCCAGCAGACCTGGGGGAAGGACAGAGTCCTACGAGCAGTACTTC. The V gene is TRBV10-2, the J gene TRBJ2-7, with D maybe TRBD1 (6 bases). Trimming pared 6 bases from V and 1 base from J, leaving 19 bases between. The germline CDR1 and CDR2 sequences are WSHSY and SAAADI. This CDR3 spans 16 amino acids.